The clone carrying this T cell receptor beta chain was seen a few times. What it recognizes is unknown. This specimen comes from a study of T cell repertoires in cytomegalovirus infection. Study-wide context: CMV epitopes in the study were HLA-C-restricted (recently identified) and HLA-B-restricted (well studied). Matching HLA type and CMV infection were both indicated by public TCR beta signatures. Study-wide findings and caveats: Ex vivo responses were dominated by HLA-C-restricted CMV-specific TCR beta clonotypes.

The ends lost 0 bases at V and 2 bases at J; junction bases unmatched: 4. The V gene's germline CDR1 is SGHTA and CDR2 FQGNSA. CDR3 size: 16 residues. TCRdb re-called the reads with MiXCR, one entry per CDR3 protein. Among around 540,000 distinct CDR3 sequences listed, roughly a third were seen once. This specimen consisted of cultured PBMCs, obtained from culture after CMV antigen stimulation. This clonotype originated in a human donor in good health (CMV status not recorded). Some clones in this sample may be carry-over from other donors' samples. The chain links TRBV7-2 to TRBJ2-1; 7 bases line up with TRBD2. CDR3 region: CASSLAGAGTYNEQFF. As DNA, the CDR3 is TGTGCCAGCAGCTTAGCGGGAGCGGGAACCTACAATGAGCAGTTCTTC.